What follows is one T cell receptor (beta chain) and its context. This entry comes from a study of cytomegalovirus exposure and HLA in healthy donors. PCR employed 60 Vbeta and 13 Jbeta primers. The data were produced by immunoSEQ multiplex PCR, yet TCRdb's version contains in-frame clones alone and is incomplete. The table lists over 110,000 clones, about 80% of them singletons, with around 4.1% in the top ten. Germline lookup yields CDR1 PRHDT and CDR2 FYEKMQ (reference sequence). The CDR3 runs to 13 residues. Trimming removed 5 bases at V and 10 bases at J, with 17 bases between. This clonotype originated in a man aged 40-49 years in good health and CMV-seronegative. The sequencing input was PBMCs. V usage is TRBV13 and J usage is TRBJ1-2; D gene ambiguous. The CDR3 loop reads CASSPRSSRDYTF. The CDR3 DNA follows: TGTGCCAGCAGCCCTCGCTCGAGCCGGGACTACACCTTC.